The rows below give T cell receptor beta chains drawn from one sample of a study of blood T cell repertoires in COVID-19. Measured with immunoSEQ multiplex PCR; TCRdb has only the in-frame clones, and not every one. The table lists about 170,000 clones, roughly 93% of them singletons. The sample consisted of peripheral blood. The receptor set was obtained from a man between 18 and 29 years old with COVID-19, enrolled during active disease. The CDR3 runs from the conserved cysteine through the conserved F or W. A D gene is named only where the DNA matches it firmly. Rows may omit the clone size; those that give it use once, few, many or a size class.

d_call	v_call	j_call	clone_size	cdr3_nt	cdr3_aa
.	TRBV6-6	TRBJ2-7	.	TGTGCCAGCAGGTATGGGTTCGAGGTCGACGAGCAGTACTTC	CASRYGFEVDEQYF
.	TRBV28	TRBJ2-7	.	TGTGCCAGCAGCGAGATTTCCTACGAGCAGTACTTC	CASSEISYEQYF
.	TRBV7-9	TRBJ1-2	few	TGTGCCAGCAGTGTAACAGGAGGCTACACCTTC	CASSVTGGYTF
TRBD2	TRBV19	TRBJ2-1	once	TGTGCCAGTAGTATAGTCTTCCGGCGGGAGAACAATGAGCAGTTCTTC	CASSIVFRRENNEQFF
.	TRBV27	TRBJ2-1	.	TGTGCCAGCAGTCCGGGGACTCCAGCTGAGCAGTTCTTC	CASSPGTPAEQFF
TRBD1	TRBV6-2/TRBV6-3	TRBJ1-6	.	TGTGCCAGCAGTTATTTTCGGCCCGGGACAGGGGTTTCACCCCTCCACTTT	CASSYFRPGTGVSPLHF
.	TRBV19	TRBJ2-3	.	TGTGCCAGTAGTGCCCTGCTCAGGGATACGCAGTATTTT	CASSALLRDTQYF
TRBD2	TRBV10-1	TRBJ2-1	once	TGCGCCAGCAGAGCTAGCGGGGACAATGAGCAGTTCTTC	CASRASGDNEQFF
.	TRBV28	TRBJ1-2	.	TGTGCCAGCAGTTTGAGAGGGCCCTATGGCTACACCTTC	CASSLRGPYGYTF
.	TRBV20-1	TRBJ1-6	few	TGCAGTGCTAGTCTTCAGGGTTATGATTCACCCCTCCACTTT	CSASLQGYDSPLHF
TRBD1	TRBV6-2/TRBV6-3	TRBJ2-7	.	TGTGCCAGCAGCTCGACAGGGGAAGGACAGGCTGTGGGATACGAGCAGTACTTC	CASSSTGEGQAVGYEQYF